The 30 T cell receptor beta chains below come from one sample, sequenced in a study of blood T cell repertoires in COVID-19. The data were produced by immunoSEQ multiplex PCR, yet TCRdb's version contains in-frame clones alone and is incomplete. Altogether 200,000 or so clones are present, about 82% being singletons, with the ten largest covering under 5.5%. The specimen sequenced was peripheral blood. These TCRs come from a woman in her 30s with acute or convalescent COVID-19.

This chain joins TRBV11-2 and TRBJ1-4; D is unresolved. V was pared by 5 bases and J by 0 bases, with 10 bases between. From germline, CDR1 is SGHAT and CDR2 FQNNGV. This CDR3 spans 15 amino acids. The CDR3 spells CASSPTAATNEKLFF. The CDR3 DNA reads as TGTGCCAGCAGCCCAACAGCGGCAACTAATGAAAAACTGTTTTTT.

The rearrangement uses TRBV12-3 or TRBV12-4 and TRBJ1-2; TRBD1 matches at 9 bases. The CDR3 is made up of 12 amino acids. V dropped 4 bases and J dropped 6; count of bases not matched to a gene: 0. CDR3 in DNA: TGTGCCAGCAGTTGGACAGGGGATGGCTACACCTTC. Amino acids: CASSWTGDGYTF.

The chain is built from TRBV4-2 and TRBJ2-5; a possible D gene is TRBD2 (5 bases). CDR1 is LGHNA and CDR2 is YNFKEQ in the germline V gene. V was trimmed by 1 base and J by 1 base, leaving 10 bases between them. The CDR3 runs to 15 residues. In DNA, the CDR3 is TGTGCCAGCAGCCAAGGAGGGCAGCCCCAAGAGACCCAGTACTTC. It specifies CASSQGGQPQETQYF.

This clone was recorded once. The chain has TRBV9 and TRBJ1-5; 7 bases match TRBD1. V trimming: 4 bases; J trimming: 7 bases; junction bases outside the gene matches: 8. This CDR3 has 14 residues. CDR1 SGDLS and CDR2 YYNGEE come from the germline V gene. This CDR3 reads CASSSGDRGQPQHF. DNA for the CDR3: TGTGCCAGCAGCTCAGGGGACAGAGGGCAGCCCCAGCATTTT.

This chain's CDR3 is CASSMGPGTYEQYF. CDR3 DNA: TGTGCCAGTAGTATGGGGCCAGGGACCTACGAGCAGTACTTC. The chain carries TRBV19 and TRBJ2-7, with D possibly TRBD1 on 5 matching bases. The germline V gene has CDR1 LNHDA and CDR2 SQIVND (reference sequence). This CDR3 comprises 14 residues. V gave up 3 bases and J gave up 2 bases, with 11 bases separating them.

With respect to this clone: Other DNA sequences from this sample encode an identical CDR3 as well. The rearrangement uses TRBV12-3 or TRBV12-4 and TRBJ2-1; tentatively, D is TRBD2 (6 bases). The V end was cut by 3 bases, the J end by 7 bases, with 7 bases between. The CDR3 consists of 12 residues. CDR3 nucleotide sequence: TGTGCCAGCAGTTTCGGGGGAAATGAGCAGTTCTTC. It encodes CASSFGGNEQFF.

This clone was observed a single time. The V gene is TRBV6-5, the J gene TRBJ2-5, with TRBD2 as a possible D gene (6 bases). V was cut by 6 bases and J by 4 bases, with 18 bases left in between. This CDR3 comprises 15 residues. Germline V CDR1 and CDR2: MNHEY, SVGAGI. The chain's CDR3 is CASSVRGGESETQYF. In DNA form, the CDR3 reads TGTGCCAGCAGCGTACGAGGCGGGGAATCAGAGACCCAGTACTTC.

The V and J genes are TRBV11-3 and TRBJ2-7; D uncertain. The V gene lost 0 bases and the J gene lost 3 bases, with 3 bases spanning the gap. This CDR3 spans 12 amino acids. From germline, CDR1 is SGHNT and CDR2 YENEEA. This chain's CDR3 is CASSLDGYEQYF. The DNA for the CDR3 is TGTGCCAGCAGCTTAGACGGCTACGAGCAGTACTTC.

This clone was seen more than once but under ten times. V gene TRBV7-3 combines with J gene TRBJ2-3, with 9 bases aligning to TRBD2. The CDR3 loop spans 15 amino acids. Per the germline V gene, CDR1 is SGHTA and CDR2 is FQGTGA. V lost 5 bases, J lost 5 bases, and 8 bases stayed unmatched. DNA for the CDR3: TGTGCCAGCAGCAGAGCGGGGGGTGTGGTAGATACGCAGTATTTT. This encodes CASSRAGGVVDTQYF.

This clone was seen only once. The rearrangement links TRBV13 to TRBJ2-6, with a weak D call TRBD1 (5 bases). CDR3 length: 15 amino acids. Germline V gene data show CDR1 as PRHDT and CDR2 as FYEKMQ (reference sequence). V was clipped by 5 bases and J by 2 bases, with 10 bases between them. The CDR3 is CASSLRGTGANVLTF. The CDR3 DNA follows: TGTGCCAGCAGCCTAAGGGGAACTGGGGCCAACGTCCTGACTTTC.

Many counts were recorded for this clone. The V gene is TRBV6-4, the J gene TRBJ2-3; 7 bases agree with TRBD1. The germline CDR1 and CDR2 sequences are MRHNA and SNTAGT. V shed 3 bases and J 1 base; nucleotides not matched to a gene: 4. The CDR3 consists of 15 residues. CDR3 residues: CASSERTGGTDTQYF. In DNA, the CDR3 is TGTGCCAGCAGTGAACGGACAGGTGGCACAGATACGCAGTATTTT.

The CDR3 loop is CASSLESGQGGGYTF. The CDR3 region has the DNA TGCGCCAGCAGCTTGGAATCCGGACAGGGCGGTGGCTACACCTTC. The chain couples TRBV5-1 to TRBJ1-2; 8 positions match TRBD1. The CDR3 extends over 15 amino acids. V trimming: 0 bases; J trimming: 7 bases; junction bases outside the gene matches: 8. The germline V gene encodes CDR1 SGHRS and CDR2 YFSETQ.

The chain combines TRBV19 with TRBJ1-5; D remains ambiguous. The CDR3 extends over 13 amino acids. Germline CDR1 is LNHDA and CDR2 is SQIVND (reference sequence). The V and J ends lost 6 bases and 2 bases respectively, with 8 bases between them. The CDR3 reads CASSTTGNQPQHF. CDR3 sequence (DNA): TGTGCCAGTAGCACTACCGGCAATCAGCCCCAGCATTTT.

Here the CDR3 reads CASSPPFRGRNYGYTF. In DNA, the CDR3 is TGTGCCAGCAGTCCCCCCTTCAGGGGGCGCAACTATGGCTACACCTTC. The rearrangement joins TRBV6-2 or TRBV6-3 to TRBJ1-2, with 8 nucleotides matching TRBD1. The CDR3 covers 16 residues. The V gene end was trimmed by 5 bases and the J gene end by 2 bases; junction bases not matched to a gene: 10. Per germline, CDR1 MNHEY and CDR2 SVGEGT.

This chain links TRBV21-1 with TRBJ1-1; TRBD1, the D gene given by the table, was not confirmed from the DNA. TRBV21-1 is designated a pseudogene. The CDR3 consists of 18 residues. In nucleotides, the CDR3 is TGTGCCAGCAGCAAAGAGGGGTCCCCTGGGGATTGGAACACTGAAGCTTTCTTT. It codes for CASSKEGSPGDWNTEAFF.

This sequence joins TRBV4-2 and TRBJ2-5; D is unclear. Germline assignment: CDR1 LGHNA and CDR2 YNFKEQ. Trimming removed 1 base from V and 4 bases from J, with 13 bases in between. CDR3 length: 15 residues. Here the CDR3 reads CASSQVLRLSETQYF. CDR3 coding DNA: TGTGCCAGCAGCCAAGTATTGCGGCTTTCAGAGACCCAGTACTTC.

The genes are TRBV10-3 and TRBJ1-3; TRBD1 might be the D (5 bases). The CDR3 contains 12 residues. The V end was cut by 3 bases, the J end by 10 bases, with 10 bases between. Germline CDR1 reads ENHRY; CDR2 reads SYGVKD. The CDR3 DNA follows: TGTGCCATCAGTGACAGGGCTGGGACCATATATTTT. Translating it yields CAISDRAGTIYF.

The chain is built from TRBV28 and TRBJ1-2; D may be TRBD1 (6 bases). The germline V gene encodes CDR1 MDHEN and CDR2 SYDVKM. Between the trimmed V and J ends, which lost 3 bases and 3 bases, there was a span of 8 bases. The CDR3 has 13 residues. The CDR3 loop is CASSFGQHYGYTF. In DNA form, the CDR3 reads TGTGCCAGCAGTTTTGGACAGCACTATGGCTACACCTTC.

The chain recombines TRBV19 with TRBJ1-1; weak D call: TRBD1 (5 bases). This CDR3 contains 14 residues. Germline CDR1 is LNHDA and CDR2 is SQIVND (reference sequence). The V gene lost 4 bases and the J gene lost 0 bases, with 9 bases spanning the gap. CDR3 residues: CASSKTDLNTEAFF. The CDR3 DNA follows: TGTGCCAGTAGTAAGACAGATTTGAACACTGAAGCTTTCTTT.

The count of this clone is one. J is TRBJ1-6 and V is TRBV3-1 (or the pseudogene TRBV3-2), with D possibly matching TRBD1 (6 bases). CDR3 length: 15 residues. V lost 0 bases and J 7 bases, leaving 10 bases between the germline ends. The germline V gene has CDR1 LGHDT and CDR2 YNNKEL (reference sequence). The CDR3 loop is CASSQDGRGNSPLHF. For the CDR3, the DNA is TGTGCCAGCAGCCAAGATGGCAGGGGAAATTCACCCCTCCACTTT.

The chain combines TRBV11-1 with TRBJ2-4, with 10 bases fitting TRBD2. Germline CDR1 and CDR2: SGHAT and FQDESV (reference sequence). CDR3 length equals 16 residues. V was clipped by 3 bases and J by 0 bases; unmatched bases: 2. This CDR3 is CASSFLAGVAKNIQYF. The CDR3 DNA sequence: TGTGCCAGCAGCTTCCTAGCGGGAGTAGCCAAAAACATTCAGTACTTC. Full variable domain (missing parts from reference TRBV11-1 and TRBJ2-4): EAEVAQSPRYKITEKSQAVAFWCDPISGHATLYWYRQILGQGPELLVQFQDESVVDDSQLPKDRFSAERLKGVDSTLKIQPAELGDSAMYLCASSFLAGVAKNIQYFGAGTRLSVL.

This chain joins TRBV10-3 and TRBJ1-1; 7 positions match TRBD1. The V segment lost 4 bases and the J segment 2 bases; nucleotides outside the gene matches: 10. The CDR3 is 16 amino acids. Germline assignment: CDR1 ENHRY and CDR2 SYGVKD. The DNA for the CDR3 is TGTGCCATCAGTGGGGGACAGCAATCAGGCAACACTGAAGCTTTCTTT. Translation: CAISGGQQSGNTEAFF.

The J gene is TRBJ2-7, the V gene TRBV18, with a possible D match to TRBD2 (6 bases). The CDR3 spans 15 residues. Trimming left V 3 bases short and J 7 bases short, with 19 bases between. Germline CDR1 is KGHSH and CDR2 is LQKENI. The CDR3 DNA sequence: TGTGCCAGCTCACCGGTCACCGGAACCGGAGGGGAGCAGTACTTC. Protein: CASSPVTGTGGEQYF.

The V and J genes are TRBV25-1 and TRBJ2-1; the D gene is possibly TRBD1 (5 bases). V dropped 1 base and J dropped 1 base, with 8 bases sitting between them. Germline V gene sequence: CDR1 MGHDK, CDR2 SYGVNS. CDR3 length: 15 amino acids. CDR3 sequence: CASSEFRGSYNEQFF. The CDR3 coding sequence is TGTGCCAGCAGTGAATTTAGGGGTTCCTACAATGAGCAGTTCTTC.

This sequence joins TRBV19 and TRBJ2-7, with TRBD2 as a possible D gene (5 bases). V shed 5 bases and J shed 0 bases, with 11 bases lying between them. Germline loops: CDR1 LNHDA, CDR2 SQIVND (reference sequence). This CDR3 is built from 14 residues. This CDR3 reads CASSPGVSSYEQYF. The CDR3 bases are TGTGCCAGTAGTCCCGGGGTGAGCTCCTACGAGCAGTACTTC.

V and J are TRBV19 and TRBJ2-7, with D maybe TRBD2 (6 bases). V was trimmed by 5 bases and J by 3 bases, leaving 29 bases between them. The CDR3 has 19 residues. Germline CDR1 is LNHDA and CDR2 is SQIVND (reference sequence). The CDR3 nucleotides read TGTGCCAGTAGTTCCTACAGAAACCCCGGGACGTCGGGACTCTACGAGCAGTACTTC. Its protein product is CASSSYRNPGTSGLYEQYF.

In this sample, this clone turned up a few times. The chain couples TRBV2 to TRBJ1-4, with D possibly being TRBD1 (5 bases). Germline CDR1 and CDR2: SNHLY and FYNNEI. This CDR3 has 20 amino acids. Trimming pared 1 base from V and 5 bases from J, leaving 26 bases between. The CDR3 DNA follows: TGTGCCAGCAGTGAAGGGGGAACGTTCGCCGGGAGGAGGGGCAATGAAAAACTGTTTTTT. The encoded protein is CASSEGGTFAGRRGNEKLFF. The full variable domain, rest sourced from reference TRBV2 and TRBJ1-4, is EPEVTQTPSHQVTQMGQEVILRCVPISNHLYFYWYRQILGQKVEFLVSFYNNEISEKSEIFDDQFSVERPDGSNFTLKIRSTKLEDSAMYFCASSEGGTFAGRRGNEKLFFGSGTQLSVL.

This rearrangement joins TRBV6-2 or TRBV6-3 to TRBJ2-6; TRBD1 agrees at 9 bases. Germline trimming cut 2 bases from V and 0 bases from J; bases unmatched to any gene: 8. This CDR3 region has 19 residues. The germline CDR1 and CDR2 sequences are MNHEY and SVGEGT. CDR3 nucleotide sequence: TGTGCCAGCAGTTACCTACTTCGACAGGGGGACTCTGGGGCCAACGTCCTGACTTTC. It is translated as CASSYLLRQGDSGANVLTF.

The chain couples TRBV4-3 to TRBJ1-3; 9 bases agree with TRBD1. The CDR3 consists of 16 residues. Germline V gives CDR1 LGHNA, CDR2 YSLEER. With V trimmed by 1 base and J by 4 bases, 5 bases remained unmatched. CDR3 in DNA: TGCGCCAGCAGCCAAGGGACAGGGGATATGGGAAACACCATATATTTT. It specifies CASSQGTGDMGNTIYF.

This clone was recorded once. V gene TRBV11-2 combines with J gene TRBJ2-5; possible D gene TRBD2, 5 bases. The CDR3 is 14 residues long. Germline V gene lookup returns CDR1 SGHAT and CDR2 FQNNGV. V lost 3 bases, J lost 4 bases, and 12 bases lay in between. The CDR3 is CASSFEGKRETQYF. The CDR3, as DNA: TGTGCCAGCAGCTTCGAGGGAAAACGAGAGACCCAGTACTTC.